The TCR beta chain under discussion was sequenced for a study of blood T cell repertoires in COVID-19. V was trimmed by 1 base and J by 2 bases, leaving 12 bases between them. CDR3 length: 15 amino acids. CDR1 is SGDLS, CDR2 YYNGEE, per germline. The method was immunoSEQ multiplex PCR; TCRdb's version includes in-frame clones alone and lacks a portion of them. Of approximately 96,000 clones in the sample, about 88% are singletons; the top ten hold roughly 3%. The source of this sequence is a woman of 80 years or more with acute or convalescent COVID-19. The sample consisted of peripheral blood. The chain combines TRBV9 with TRBJ1-1, with a tentative D call TRBD1 (6 bases). As DNA, the CDR3 is TGTGCCAGCAGCGTATTGGGACAATCCAACACTGAAGCTTTCTTT. This translates into CASSVLGQSNTEAFF.